This is a list of T cell receptor beta chains from one sample in a study of OX40 agonist ivuxolimab in advanced cancers. Clones were sequenced by immunoSEQ multiplex PCR, and TCRdb holds only the in-frame ones, with some missing. The sample holds approximately 74,000 clones, roughly 86% seen once. Specimen: CD4+ or CD8+ T cells sorted from blood, collected in a trial of the OX40 agonist ivuxolimab. All receptors come from an adult with an advanced solid tumor such as melanoma, head and neck, liver or kidney cancer. Both conserved end residues are part of each CDR3. A D gene is named only where the DNA matches it firmly. For some rows the clone size is stated as once, few or many, or as a class when expanded; others skip it.

clone_size	v_call	j_call	d_call	cdr3_nt	cdr3_aa
-	TRBV6-5	TRBJ2-5	-	TGTGCCAGCAGTAGGGTCACTCGGGAGACCCAGTACTTC	CASSRVTRETQYF
-	TRBV5-6	TRBJ2-1	-	TGTGCCAGCAGGTTATGGGACTTTTTGAGCTCCTACAATGAGCAGTTCTTC	CASRLWDFLSSYNEQFF
once	TRBV28	TRBJ2-7	-	TGTGCCAGCAGTTTTAGGTGGGGGCATCAGGACGAGCAGTACTTC	CASSFRWGHQDEQYF
-	TRBV9	TRBJ2-2	-	TGTGCCAGCAGCCCCACAGGGATGAACACCGGGGAGCTGTTTTTT	CASSPTGMNTGELFF
-	TRBV6-1	TRBJ1-2	-	TGTGCCAGCAGCGCAGGATCTTCCTACCGAGGCTACACCTTC	CASSAGSSYRGYTF
-	TRBV2	TRBJ2-3	-	TGTGCCAGCAGTGAAAGTTGGCCGGAGGGGGTCGATACGCAGTATTTT	CASSESWPEGVDTQYF
-	TRBV27	TRBJ2-5	TRBD2	TGTGCCAGCCGCGGACTAGCGGGGTCGGAGACCCAGTACTTC	CASRGLAGSETQYF
-	TRBV6-1	TRBJ1-5	-	TGTGCCAGCAGTGAAACACGGCCTGGGCCCCAGCATTTT	CASSETRPGPQHF
-	TRBV2	TRBJ2-3	-	TGTGCCAGCAGTGAGAGGTCAGGGTTTGATACGCAGTATTTT	CASSERSGFDTQYF
-	TRBV10-3	TRBJ1-1	-	TGTGCCATCAGTGACGGGCACCCCCTGGACACTGAAGCTTTCTTT	CAISDGHPLDTEAFF
-	TRBV5-1	TRBJ2-1	-	TGCGCCAGCAGCTTGGCCTCACAGGACAATGAGCAGTTCTTC	CASSLASQDNEQFF
-	TRBV5-1	TRBJ2-2	TRBD1	TGCGCCAGCAGCGGGACAGGGCAAACCGGGGAGCTGTTTTTT	CASSGTGQTGELFF
-	TRBV5-1	TRBJ2-1	TRBD2	TGCGCCAGCAGCTTGGGATCTAGCGGCGAGCAGTTCTTC	CASSLGSSGEQFF
once	TRBV6-6	TRBJ1-4	-	TGTGCCAGCAGTTATGCGGTGCCAGGCGAACTGTTTTTT	CASSYAVPGELFF
-	TRBV9	TRBJ2-2	-	TGTGCCAGCAGCTCCTACAGGGCATCGAACACCGGGGAGCTGTTTTTT	CASSSYRASNTGELFF
-	TRBV28	TRBJ2-7	-	TGTGCCAGCAGTCTCAGCTCGGGTGACTACGAGCAGTACTTC	CASSLSSGDYEQYF
-	TRBV5-1	TRBJ1-6	TRBD1	TGCGCCAGCAGCTTGCTAGCTGGGGGACAGGGTTTCGCCTATAATTCACCCCTCCACTTT	CASSLLAGGQGFAYNSPLHF
-	TRBV5-1	TRBJ1-6	TRBD1	TGCGCCAGCAGCCAGGACAGGGACGATTCACCCCTCCACTTT	CASSQDRDDSPLHF
-	TRBV5-1	TRBJ2-7	-	TGCGCCAGCAGCTACGGGACTCGTTATAGCTCCTACGAGCAGTACTTC	CASSYGTRYSSYEQYF
few	TRBV5-6	TRBJ1-1	-	TGTGCCAGCAGCATTGGACAGCCCGCCGCTGAAGCTTTCTTT	CASSIGQPAAEAFF
-	TRBV27	TRBJ2-2	-	TGTGCCAGCACCCCTTTGGGGGGCCATCCCGGGGAGCTGTTTTTT	CASTPLGGHPGELFF
-	TRBV2	TRBJ2-7	-	TGTGCCAGCAGTAGACAGGCCCCGAGCTCCTACGAGCAGTACTTC	CASSRQAPSSYEQYF
-	TRBV27	TRBJ2-1	-	TGTGCCAGCAGCACCCCCTGGGAATTCACCTACAATGAGCAGTTCTTC	CASSTPWEFTYNEQFF
-	TRBV5-1	TRBJ2-1	TRBD2	TGCGCCAGCAGCTCTTCTAGCGGGAGTCCCCATGAGCAGTTCTTC	CASSSSSGSPHEQFF
once	TRBV5-8	TRBJ1-5	TRBD1	TGTGCCAGCAGCTCGCTACACTCGACAGGGAGGAGCAATCAGCCCCAGCATTTT	CASSSLHSTGRSNQPQHF
-	TRBV9	TRBJ2-5	-	TGTGCCAGCAGCGTAGAGGCAGGGAGGCAAGAGACCCAGTACTTC	CASSVEAGRQETQYF